This T cell receptor beta chain came from a study of early T cells in non-severe SARS-CoV-2 infection. Study-level information: Sequencing input comprised bulk RNA from unsorted whole blood; chain pairing was not available.

This clonotype occurred a few times. What it binds is not known. Whole-study findings and limits: The matching step, a VDJdb search, favored anti-spike CD8 responses and missed private and CD4 specificities.

Each single cDNA molecule received a unique molecular identifier. TCRdb reanalysed the 5' RACE reads using MiXCR and keeps one entry per CDR3 protein. Among 60,000 to 75,000 distinct CDR3 sequences listed, 10% to 15% were seen once. This CDR3 region has 15 residues. Unmatched junction bases numbered 1, after V lost 1 base and J lost 2 bases. Germline lookup yields CDR1 SGHRS and CDR2 YFSETQ. This receptor was identified in an adult who was a healthcare worker with PCR-confirmed SARS-CoV-2 infection or an uninfected control (not recorded which). What was sequenced was whole blood. The rearrangement uses TRBV5-1 and TRBJ2-2, with 8 bases that match TRBD2. The CDR3 DNA sequence: TGCGCCAGCAGCTTGACTAGCGGAAACACCGGGGAGCTGTTTTTT. Translation gives CASSLTSGNTGELFF.